Sequencing of this T cell receptor (beta chain) was carried out in a study of cytomegalovirus exposure and HLA in healthy donors. Comments on this clone: Its antigen is not known.

The table came from immunoSEQ multiplex PCR; TCRdb's copy has only in-frame clones and leaves some out. The sample lists 71,000 or so clones; roughly 94% were seen once. Trimming removed 10 bases at V and 1 base at J, with 17 bases between. The CDR3 runs 14 residues. Germline V gene lookup returns CDR1 LNHDA and CDR2 SQIVND (reference sequence). Findings of the study overall: That first-cohort TCR clusters tended to co-occur in the 130 or so validation repertoires was found in a later analysis.

This sequence was found in a woman younger than 30 in good health and CMV-seronegative. Specimen: PBMCs. V and J are TRBV19 and TRBJ2-7, with a possible D match to TRBD2 (5 bases). The CDR3 loop is CATRLNGVSYEQYF. Here the CDR3 DNA reads TGTGCCACTAGATTAAACGGGGTATCCTACGAGCAGTACTTC. Full variable domain (missing parts from reference TRBV19 and TRBJ2-7): DGGITQSPKYLFRKEGQNVTLSCEQNLNHDAMYWYRQDPGQGLRLIYYSQIVNDFQKGDIAEGYSVSREKKESFPLTVTSAQKNPTAFYLCATRLNGVSYEQYFGPGTRLTVT.